Below, one T cell receptor (beta chain) is given with its context. This entry is derived from a study of identical twins. MiXCR was run by TCRdb on the 5' RACE reads, yielding one entry per CDR3 protein. The sample shows approximately 230,000 distinct CDR3 sequences, 5.5% to 7.5% of them seen only once. The CDR3 length is 14 residues. V shed 0 bases and J shed 7 bases, with 13 bases lying between them. The germline V gene has CDR1 SGHRS and CDR2 YFSETQ. This same sample was also taken into another study, of T cells expressing NK-cell markers.

The V gene is TRBV5-1, the J gene TRBJ1-2; D remains unclear. The sequencing input was CD8+ T cells sorted from blood. This sequence was found in a woman in her late teens or twenties in good health. This CDR3 reads CASSLDTYRSGYTF. For the CDR3, the DNA is TGCGCCAGCAGCTTGGATACATACCGGTCTGGCTACACCTTC.